The 9 T cell receptor beta chains below all came from one sample that was sequenced in a study of cytomegalovirus exposure and HLA in healthy donors. Primers: 60 Vbeta forward and 13 Jbeta reverse. Repertoires were generated with immunoSEQ multiplex PCR, while TCRdb's copy carries only in-frame clones and drops some. The sample yields 85,000 to 100,000 clones, about 76% seen once. The sequencing sample was made of PBMCs. These receptors were obtained from a human donor in good health.

The count of this clone is one. V usage is TRBV5-4 and J usage is TRBJ2-7; D is unresolved. This CDR3 has 15 amino acids. Trimming stripped 0 bases from V and 4 bases from J, with 14 bases between. CDR1 is SGHNT, CDR2 YYREEE, per germline (reference sequence). The CDR3 bases are TGTGCCAGCAGCTTGGACTCTAGAGGATTTTACGAGCAGTACTTC. Its translation is CASSLDSRGFYEQYF.

Note on this clone: The sample contains more than one DNA sequence encoding this CDR3. The V call is TRBV30, the J call TRBJ2-7; no firm D call. Per the germline V gene, CDR1 is GTSNPN and CDR2 is SVGIG (reference sequence). V gave up 0 bases and J gave up 4 bases, with 28 bases separating them. The CDR3 extends over 19 amino acids. CDR3 nucleotide sequence: TGTGCCTGGAGTGTACCTGTTTTTTTCAAGCAGAAGGCGGCATACGAGCAGTACTTC. Its protein product is CAWSVPVFFKQKAAYEQYF.

The rearrangement links TRBV6-5 to TRBJ2-6, with a tentative D call TRBD2 (5 bases). The V gene's germline CDR1 is MNHEY and CDR2 SVGAGI. Trimming shortened V by 2 bases and J by 2 bases, and 10 bases separated the two germline ends. This CDR3 spans 16 amino acids. CDR3 region: CASSYIRGAGANVLTF. The CDR3 DNA reads as TGTGCCAGCAGTTACATCCGGGGTGCTGGGGCCAACGTCCTGACTTTC.

This clone was found many times. The rearrangement uses TRBV5-6 and TRBJ1-1, with 8 bases matching TRBD1. CDR1 is SGHDT and CDR2 is YYEEEE in the germline V gene. V lost 4 bases to trimming and J lost 6 bases; unmatched junction nucleotides: 14. This CDR3 contains 16 residues. The CDR3 loop is CASSANDRGMYSEAFF. In DNA, the CDR3 is TGTGCCAGCAGCGCAAACGACAGGGGAATGTATTCTGAAGCTTTCTTT.

The CDR3 spells CASTVNLDIFFGYTF. CDR3 DNA sequence: TGCGCCAGCACCGTCAACCTGGACATTTTTTTTGGCTACACCTTC. The chain has TRBV4-1 and TRBJ1-2; tentatively, D is TRBD1 (5 bases). The V gene lost 7 bases and the J gene lost 7 bases, with 22 bases spanning the gap. The V gene's germline CDR1 is MGHRA and CDR2 YSYEKL. The CDR3 has 15 residues.

The chain has TRBV6-6 and TRBJ1-3, with a tentative D call TRBD1 (5 bases). With 7 bases removed from V and 0 bases from J, the gap between germline ends came to 13 bases. The V gene's germline CDR1 is MNHNY and CDR2 SVGAGI (reference sequence). The CDR3 contains 15 residues. This CDR3 is CASTSTGLSGNTIYF. The CDR3, as DNA: TGTGCCAGCACCTCAACAGGCCTCTCTGGAAACACCATATATTTT.

J is TRBJ1-2 and V is TRBV5-8; 8 nucleotides match TRBD1. J gave up 7 bases and V 0 bases, and 8 bases lay outside the gene matches. Per the germline V gene, CDR1 is SGHTS and CDR2 is YDEGEE. The CDR3 spans 15 residues. This chain's CDR3 is CASSLAGGANVGYTF. The CDR3 region has the DNA TGTGCCAGCAGCTTGGCAGGGGGCGCGAATGTTGGCTACACCTTC.

The V gene is TRBV19, the J gene TRBJ1-5; no clear D. Trimming removed 8 bases at V and 0 bases at J, with 14 bases between. Germline CDR1 is LNHDA and CDR2 is SQIVND (reference sequence). The CDR3 length is 15 residues. The CDR3 loop reads CASSDGSYSNQPQHF. CDR3 nucleotide sequence: TGTGCCAGTTCAGACGGGTCTTATAGCAATCAGCCCCAGCATTTT.

The chain recombines TRBV9 with TRBJ2-2; TRBD1 might be the D (6 bases). This CDR3 is 13 amino acids long. Germline CDR1 SGDLS, CDR2 YYNGEE. Trimming took 10 bases from V and 5 from J, leaving 15 bases between them. The CDR3 sequence is CACTRDMTGELFF. CDR3 DNA sequence: TGTGCCTGCACCAGGGACATGACCGGGGAGCTGTTTTTT.